The 6 T cell receptor beta chains given below trace back to one sample, sequenced in a study of shared clonotypes between healthy human individuals. TCRdb keeps only in-frame clones here, not all; method: immunoSEQ multiplex PCR. Altogether about 2.1 million clones are present, over 85% being singletons, with the ten largest covering more than 1.5%. The naive CD8 population came from CD45RO-negative cells selected for CCR7, without terminally differentiated effector memory CD45RA+ cells. Source material: naive CD8+ T cells from PBMCs. The receptors originated from a man younger than 35 in good health. Some clones in this sample may be carry-over from other donors' samples.

J is TRBJ2-7 and V is TRBV27; TRBD2 aligns across 10 bases. This CDR3 has 16 residues. J lost 0 bases, V lost 5 bases, and 7 bases had no gene match. Germline loops: CDR1 MNHEY, CDR2 SMNVEV (reference sequence). The chain's CDR3 is CASSLILAGGSYEQYF. As DNA, the CDR3 is TGTGCCAGCAGTCTCATCTTAGCGGGAGGCTCCTACGAGCAGTACTTC.

The gene calls are TRBV11-2 and TRBJ2-1; 9 nucleotides agree with TRBD1. Per germline, CDR1 SGHAT and CDR2 FQNNGV. The CDR3 extends over 13 amino acids. J was trimmed by 3 bases and V by 10 bases; bases with no gene match: 4. CDR3 in amino acids: CATSTGGYNEQFF. In DNA, the CDR3 is TGTGCCACCTCGACAGGGGGCTACAATGAGCAGTTCTTC.

This clone was recorded a few times. The V and J genes are TRBV10-3 and TRBJ1-5; no reliable D call. In germline, CDR1 is ENHRY, CDR2 SYGVKD. The V end lost 2 bases, the J end lost 7 bases, and 9 bases lay between the germline ends. CDR3 length: 13 amino acids. CDR3 in amino acids: CAISEATNQPQHF. The CDR3 coding sequence is TGTGCCATCAGTGAGGCCACGAACCAGCCCCAGCATTTT.

As regards this clone: This CDR3 is also generated by other DNA sequences in the sample. The V and J genes are TRBV19 and TRBJ2-1; 8 bases fit TRBD2. Trimming at V came to 4 bases and at J to 2 bases, leaving 4 bases not matched to a gene. This CDR3 region has 15 residues. The V gene's germline CDR1 is LNHDA and CDR2 SQIVND (reference sequence). The CDR3 is CASSTLAGAYNEQFF. The CDR3 DNA is TGTGCCAGTAGTACCCTAGCGGGTGCCTACAATGAGCAGTTCTTC.

This chain links TRBV21-1 with TRBJ2-1; TRBD1 is taken as the D call from the table, unchecked against the DNA. TRBV21-1 is marked as a pseudogene. CDR3 length: 17 residues. The CDR3 is CASSKVRQGSSYNEQFF. The CDR3 coding sequence is TGTGCCAGCAGCAAAGTCCGACAGGGGAGCTCCTACAATGAGCAGTTCTTC.

This rearrangement joins TRBV29-1 to TRBJ2-7, with D possibly being TRBD2 (6 bases). Trimming stripped 6 bases from V and 3 bases from J, with 21 bases between. CDR1 and CDR2 (germline): SQVTM, ANQGSEA. The CDR3 covers 15 residues. The chain's CDR3 is CSVMGGKTLGYEQYF. Here the CDR3 DNA reads TGCAGCGTGATGGGAGGCAAGACCCTGGGCTACGAGCAGTACTTC.